This TCR beta chain was captured in a study of blood T cell repertoires in COVID-19. Method: immunoSEQ multiplex PCR; TCRdb's copy keeps in-frame clones and lacks some. The sample consists of approximately 200,000 clones, 86% of them appearing once. Trimming took off 0 bases at V and 11 bases at J, with 11 bases between the two ends. The CDR3 is 12 residues long. Germline lookup yields CDR1 SGHNT and CDR2 YYREEE (reference sequence). Sequenced sample: PBMCs or T cells enriched from blood (not recorded which). The chain couples TRBV5-4 to TRBJ1-1; D is unresolved. This TCR derives from a woman aged 25-40 years who had recovered from COVID-19. In DNA, the CDR3 is TGTGCCAGCAGCTTGGGCCGGGTTGGGGCTTTCTTT. This translates into CASSLGRVGAFF.